This T cell receptor beta chain was recovered during a study of T cell repertoires in aging, cancer and after chemotherapy. Study information: Six age groups, ranging from 30 or younger to 70 or older, included the donors.

TCR beta rearrangements were amplified from peripheral blood genomic DNA. Germline CDR1 and CDR2: SGHNT and YYREEE (reference sequence). J was trimmed by 6 bases and V by 9 bases; bases with no gene match: 15. The CDR3 sequence is 15 residues long. This clonotype has just a few counts. What it recognizes is unknown. Study outcomes and limitations: Rebound thymic output was suggested by rising median generation probability during chemotherapy in each cancer cohort.

TRB rearrangements spanning V, D and J were amplified using mixed TRB-A/B primers. TCRdb re-derived calls from the multiplex PCR reads in MiXCR, one entry per CDR3 protein. The sample carries around 6,000 distinct CDR3 sequences, 38% recorded once. The V gene is TRBV5-4, the J gene TRBJ1-5; 7 bases line up with TRBD1. Sequencing was carried out using blood. The receptor was derived from a human donor with a blood cancer. The CDR3 here is CATIQRGRGSQPQHF. The CDR3 DNA sequence: TGTGCCACCATTCAGAGAGGCAGGGGGAGTCAGCCCCAGCATTTT.